Listed below are T cell receptor beta chains from one sample, sequenced in a study of early T cells in non-severe SARS-CoV-2 infection. One entry per CDR3 protein results from TCRdb running MiXCR on the 5' RACE reads. This table holds 85,000 to 95,000 distinct CDR3 sequences, approximately 14% found once. The specimen sequenced was whole blood. The receptors here all came from an adult who was a healthcare worker with PCR-confirmed SARS-CoV-2 infection or an uninfected control (not recorded which). The conserved cysteine and the conserved F or W are not part of the CDR3 here.

>TRBV6-5
ASSYTGLNEKLF
>TRBV20-1
SAVEGIKNIQY
>TRBV5-5
ASSLQSNTEAF
>TRBV21-1
ASSCLGPQH
>TRBV2
ASPPGGLPYQETQY
>TRBV2
ASRGTSTQETQY
>TRBV4-2
ASSQALAGGLTGELF
>TRBV7-6
ASSGRGVGTDTQY
>TRBV3-1
ASSVYRGPGGNEQF
>TRBV12-3/TRBV12-4
ASSFGRTNEKLF
>TRBV7-3
ASSSSGQRGFGELF
>TRBV6-5
ASRRDSAGNTIY
>TRBV27
ASSLVGYNSPLH
>TRBV7-3
ASSQFILIAGDPLSPYNEQF
>TRBV29-1
SVGDSYYSYT
>TRBV3-1
ASSHPGTGYNEQF
>TRBV13
ASTQGTGSPLH
>TRBV20-1
SAERQETQY
>TRBV4-1
ASSQAGSGNEQF
>TRBV29-1
SVEAGRGNTGELF
>TRBV27
ASSLNWGNQPQH
>TRBV2
ASSEVEGRSKSLH
>TRBV5-1
ASSLGEGMNSPLH
>TRBV9
ASSLTSRTVGNTIY
>TRBV28
ASSPLGNTEAF
>TRBV3-1
ASSQGEIAGDTQY
>TRBV7-3
ASSLTIGGLAKNIQY
>TRBV6-1
ASQGKAAADTQY